This T cell receptor (beta chain) was sequenced in a study of shared clonotypes between healthy human individuals (dated by TCRdb to the early 2020s). For the study in its entirety: The cohort included a few men and two women between 18 and 49 years of age. For each donor, CD4 naive and CD4 memory were each given three plates, CD8 naive was given two plates, and CD8 memory was given one plate. To estimate repertoire size and how much clonotype sharing occurs between individuals, the study deeply sequenced the blood TCR repertoires of five healthy adults. Libraries were prepared and TCR repertoires were sequenced by different laboratories using diverse techniques, in order to increase sequencing depth and limit assay-specific biases. Each donor's leukapheresis produced roughly between about 0.9 and 9.5 billion PBMCs.

The donors were healthy, HIV-negative adults with no recently reported acute infections or vaccinations. All donors were Caucasian adults living in Nashville, Tennessee, USA. Magnetic negative selection was used to enrich CD4+ T cells, after which naive cells were positively selected on CD45RA and the negative fraction became the memory subset. Blood was collected by leukapheresis, and PBMCs were isolated by Ficoll-Histopaque density gradient centrifugation and then cryopreserved in liquid nitrogen vapor phase. Purity and quantity of every magnetically sorted T cell population were checked by analytical flow cytometry. Genomic DNA was isolated from every sorted fraction and measured by UV absorbance on a Nanodrop 2000c. CDR1 and CDR2 are read off the germline V gene (reference sequence) as SEHNR and FQNEAQ. Measured from the cysteine to the phenylalanine, the CDR3 is 16 residues long. Only CDR3 DNA is held: 48 bases, read in frame from base 1.

Points on this clone: Its antigen target is currently unknown. The sample holds no much larger clone one base away, and base qualities are not on file.

The paper's findings and limits, for the study overall: The genetic and exposure-history diversity represented was limited by the small number of donors. Estimated clonotype richness was generally larger for naive than for memory subsets. When a handful of donors were compared, the shared fraction of clonotypes was about 5% for naive CD4, less than 4% for naive CD8, more than 2% for memory CD4, and 0.35% to 0.5% for memory CD8. Pairwise subsampling led to the expectation that sequencing depth would affect the degree of clonotype sharing among donors. Incomplete sequencing was indicated by rarefaction of sorted-subset datasets, despite the large sequencing depth. Compared with non-shared clonotypes, the clonotypes found in all four sorted-subset donors had higher generation probabilities. Only blood was sampled, and tissue TCR repertoires likely differ from those in blood.

Using the deep immunoSEQ assay, TCR CDR3 regions were amplified from genomic DNA by multiplex PCR. For each cell subset, the extracted genomic DNA was distributed evenly across all wells of several immunoSEQ 96-well plates, and each plate served as one replicate. Each replicate PCR for sorted subsets received around 210 ng genomic DNA, equal to about 29,000 T cell genomes. The purified libraries were quantified using a Qubit 3.0 fluorometer, sized with a Bioanalyzer 2100, and then quantified again using the KAPA Library Quantification kit. Every immunoSEQ 96-well plate was sequenced on a separate single-read 150-cycle Illumina NextSeq 550 flow cell. The original pipeline was this. Because the immunoSEQ output included only junctional sequences and no quality scores, the filtering could not be the same as the filtering used for full-length reads. To assign V/J genes and CDR3, sequences were annotated using PyIR, a Python wrapper for IgBLAST v1.9, with IMGT germline references. Reads were filtered out if the reads had weak V/J assignments (E-value above 1e-6), no CDR3, stop codons, out-of-frame junctions, or ambiguous translated residues. A V3J clonotype was defined by an identical inferred V gene, J gene, and CDR3 amino acid sequence. Percentage overlap between repertoires was computed as shared unique clonotypes divided by the size of the smaller repertoire. Repertoire richness was assessed with RTK rarefaction, the Chao1 estimator, and Recon v2.1 estimates of unobserved clonotypes. For all TCRbeta clonotypes obtained by the gDNA method from a handful of donors, generation probabilities were computed with OLGA. Sourced from immuneACCESS, this table was stored by TCRdb with only in-frame sequences that have V and J called. A share of the clones is absent; for the studies checked, an unresolved V gene accounts for under half, and the remainder has no known explanation. That table is the source of V, J and clone size, and D and trimming were worked out from the DNA. The sample table contains roughly 650,000 clones; only one count was recorded for less than 98% of them. About 0.06% of the sample goes to the ten largest clones.

Material for sequencing was naive CD4+ T cells sorted from blood. The cell subset or site tag for this specimen amounts to: CD45RA+ positively selected. The TCR comes from a woman in her thirties in good health. Recombination joined TRBV7-9 with TRBJ2-5; TRBD2 aligns with 7 central bases. The DNA end lines up better with TRBJ2-7; the J call may be wrong. The CDR3 region reads CASSATSVMSSYEQYF. The sequenced DNA: TGTGCCAGCAGCGCCACTAGCGTAATGAGCTCCTACGAGCAGTACTTC.